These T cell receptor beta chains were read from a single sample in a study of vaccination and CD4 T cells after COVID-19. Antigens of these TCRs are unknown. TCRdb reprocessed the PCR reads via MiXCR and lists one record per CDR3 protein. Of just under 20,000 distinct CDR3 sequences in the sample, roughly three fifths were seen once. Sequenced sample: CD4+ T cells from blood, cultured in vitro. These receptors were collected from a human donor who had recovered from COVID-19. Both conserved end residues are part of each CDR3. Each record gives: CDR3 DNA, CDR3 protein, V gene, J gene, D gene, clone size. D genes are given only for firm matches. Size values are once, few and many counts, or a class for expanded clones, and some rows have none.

DNA: TGTGCCAGCGGTGGCCGACTGCCCAGCTCCTACAATGAGCAGTTCTTC; CDR3: CASGGRLPSSYNEQFF; V: TRBV6-1; J: TRBJ2-1; D: NA; size: NA
DNA: TGTGCCAGCCAGTCCTCTCCCGGCGGTACCTCTGAGCAGTTCTTC; CDR3: CASQSSPGGTSEQFF; V: TRBV6-1; J: TRBJ2-1; D: NA; size: NA
DNA: TGTGCCTGGTCTTTGAGTAAAGAAGCTTTCTTT; CDR3: CAWSLSKEAFF; V: TRBV30; J: TRBJ1-1; D: NA; size: few
DNA: TGTGCCAGGGGGGTGGGGGACTCGTCGTACAATGAGCAGTTCTTC; CDR3: CARGVGDSSYNEQFF; V: TRBV7-6; J: TRBJ2-1; D: NA; size: NA
DNA: TGTGCCAGCAGCTCGGGCCACTACGAGCAGTACTTC; CDR3: CASSSGHYEQYF; V: TRBV7-2; J: TRBJ2-7; D: NA; size: NA
DNA: TGCAGTGCTAGTTTGTCAGGGGGGTTTAACACTGAAGCTTTCTTT; CDR3: CSASLSGGFNTEAFF; V: TRBV20-1; J: TRBJ1-1; D: TRBD1; size: few
DNA: TGTGCCAGCGGGACTTACGGCACAGATACGCAGTATTTT; CDR3: CASGTYGTDTQYF; V: TRBV27; J: TRBJ2-3; D: NA; size: few
DNA: TGTGCCAGCAGTGAAGGCTTTAAACTTGGCTACACCTTC; CDR3: CASSEGFKLGYTF; V: TRBV6-1; J: TRBJ1-2; D: NA; size: few
DNA: TGTGCCAGCAGTTTAAGGCCCAGATCGAATGGCTACACCTTC; CDR3: CASSLRPRSNGYTF; V: TRBV12-3/TRBV12-4; J: TRBJ1-2; D: NA; size: NA
DNA: TGTGCCACCAGTGATACTAGCGGGAGACACGAGCAGTACTTC; CDR3: CATSDTSGRHEQYF; V: TRBV24-1; J: TRBJ2-7; D: TRBD2; size: once
DNA: TGTGCCAGCAGTGGGGACAGGCTAAATCAGCCCCAGCATTTT; CDR3: CASSGDRLNQPQHF; V: TRBV2; J: TRBJ1-5; D: TRBD1; size: NA
DNA: TGTGCCAGCAGCTCCTATGGGTCCAGATTAAAGAGCTCTGGAAACACCATATATTTT; CDR3: CASSSYGSRLKSSGNTIYF; V: TRBV7-6; J: TRBJ1-3; D: NA; size: NA
DNA: TGTGCCAGCAGTAGGGACATTAATGAAAAACTGTTTTTT; CDR3: CASSRDINEKLFF; V: TRBV6-1; J: TRBJ1-4; D: NA; size: NA
DNA: TGCAGTGCTAGAGATTCGCAGGTTGCTAGCGGCACAGATACGCAGTATTTT; CDR3: CSARDSQVASGTDTQYF; V: TRBV20-1; J: TRBJ2-3; D: NA; size: NA
DNA: TGTGCCAGCAGCTTAGACCCCACCACCAGGGGGCGCGGCTATGGCTACACCTTC; CDR3: CASSLDPTTRGRGYGYTF; V: TRBV7-2; J: TRBJ1-2; D: TRBD1; size: few
DNA: TGTGCCAGCAGCCCAGGTGGAGGCTACATCGGGACGGGCGACGAGCAGTACTTC; CDR3: CASSPGGGYIGTGDEQYF; V: TRBV7-9; J: TRBJ2-7; D: NA; size: NA
DNA: TGTGCCAGTAGTATAGCCGTGATTTCACCCCTCCACTTT; CDR3: CASSIAVISPLHF; V: TRBV19; J: TRBJ1-6; D: NA; size: few
DNA: TGCAGTGCTAGTCAGGAGGTGGAAACTGAAGCTTTCTTT; CDR3: CSASQEVETEAFF; V: TRBV20-1; J: TRBJ1-1; D: NA; size: NA
DNA: TGTGCCAGCACCAGGGGAGGATCGAACACCGGGGAGCTGTTTTTT; CDR3: CASTRGGSNTGELFF; V: TRBV6-2/TRBV6-3; J: TRBJ2-2; D: NA; size: NA
DNA: TGTGCCAGCTCACCCTACACCGGGGACGCCGGGGAGCTGTTTTTT; CDR3: CASSPYTGDAGELFF; V: TRBV18; J: TRBJ2-2; D: NA; size: NA
DNA: TGCGCCAGCAGCTTGGAAGGGTCTTCTAACTATGGCTACACCTTC; CDR3: CASSLEGSSNYGYTF; V: TRBV5-1; J: TRBJ1-2; D: NA; size: once
DNA: TGTGCCAGCAGTTTGATCCCAGGGGGCATCACTGGAAACACCATATATTTT; CDR3: CASSLIPGGITGNTIYF; V: TRBV28; J: TRBJ1-3; D: TRBD1; size: NA